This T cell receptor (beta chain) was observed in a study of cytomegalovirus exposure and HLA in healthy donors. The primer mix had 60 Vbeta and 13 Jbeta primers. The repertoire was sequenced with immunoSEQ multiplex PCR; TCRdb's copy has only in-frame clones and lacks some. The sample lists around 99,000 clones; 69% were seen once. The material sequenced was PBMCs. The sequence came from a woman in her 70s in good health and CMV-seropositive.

This CDR3 is CASSSSETQYF. In DNA form, the CDR3 reads TGTGCCAGCAGCTCCTCGGAGACCCAGTACTTC. The chain combines TRBV5-4 with TRBJ2-5; D call uncertain. CDR3 length: 11 amino acids. The V and J ends lost 3 bases and 5 bases respectively, with 5 bases between them. The germline gives CDR1 SGHNT, CDR2 YYREEE (reference sequence).